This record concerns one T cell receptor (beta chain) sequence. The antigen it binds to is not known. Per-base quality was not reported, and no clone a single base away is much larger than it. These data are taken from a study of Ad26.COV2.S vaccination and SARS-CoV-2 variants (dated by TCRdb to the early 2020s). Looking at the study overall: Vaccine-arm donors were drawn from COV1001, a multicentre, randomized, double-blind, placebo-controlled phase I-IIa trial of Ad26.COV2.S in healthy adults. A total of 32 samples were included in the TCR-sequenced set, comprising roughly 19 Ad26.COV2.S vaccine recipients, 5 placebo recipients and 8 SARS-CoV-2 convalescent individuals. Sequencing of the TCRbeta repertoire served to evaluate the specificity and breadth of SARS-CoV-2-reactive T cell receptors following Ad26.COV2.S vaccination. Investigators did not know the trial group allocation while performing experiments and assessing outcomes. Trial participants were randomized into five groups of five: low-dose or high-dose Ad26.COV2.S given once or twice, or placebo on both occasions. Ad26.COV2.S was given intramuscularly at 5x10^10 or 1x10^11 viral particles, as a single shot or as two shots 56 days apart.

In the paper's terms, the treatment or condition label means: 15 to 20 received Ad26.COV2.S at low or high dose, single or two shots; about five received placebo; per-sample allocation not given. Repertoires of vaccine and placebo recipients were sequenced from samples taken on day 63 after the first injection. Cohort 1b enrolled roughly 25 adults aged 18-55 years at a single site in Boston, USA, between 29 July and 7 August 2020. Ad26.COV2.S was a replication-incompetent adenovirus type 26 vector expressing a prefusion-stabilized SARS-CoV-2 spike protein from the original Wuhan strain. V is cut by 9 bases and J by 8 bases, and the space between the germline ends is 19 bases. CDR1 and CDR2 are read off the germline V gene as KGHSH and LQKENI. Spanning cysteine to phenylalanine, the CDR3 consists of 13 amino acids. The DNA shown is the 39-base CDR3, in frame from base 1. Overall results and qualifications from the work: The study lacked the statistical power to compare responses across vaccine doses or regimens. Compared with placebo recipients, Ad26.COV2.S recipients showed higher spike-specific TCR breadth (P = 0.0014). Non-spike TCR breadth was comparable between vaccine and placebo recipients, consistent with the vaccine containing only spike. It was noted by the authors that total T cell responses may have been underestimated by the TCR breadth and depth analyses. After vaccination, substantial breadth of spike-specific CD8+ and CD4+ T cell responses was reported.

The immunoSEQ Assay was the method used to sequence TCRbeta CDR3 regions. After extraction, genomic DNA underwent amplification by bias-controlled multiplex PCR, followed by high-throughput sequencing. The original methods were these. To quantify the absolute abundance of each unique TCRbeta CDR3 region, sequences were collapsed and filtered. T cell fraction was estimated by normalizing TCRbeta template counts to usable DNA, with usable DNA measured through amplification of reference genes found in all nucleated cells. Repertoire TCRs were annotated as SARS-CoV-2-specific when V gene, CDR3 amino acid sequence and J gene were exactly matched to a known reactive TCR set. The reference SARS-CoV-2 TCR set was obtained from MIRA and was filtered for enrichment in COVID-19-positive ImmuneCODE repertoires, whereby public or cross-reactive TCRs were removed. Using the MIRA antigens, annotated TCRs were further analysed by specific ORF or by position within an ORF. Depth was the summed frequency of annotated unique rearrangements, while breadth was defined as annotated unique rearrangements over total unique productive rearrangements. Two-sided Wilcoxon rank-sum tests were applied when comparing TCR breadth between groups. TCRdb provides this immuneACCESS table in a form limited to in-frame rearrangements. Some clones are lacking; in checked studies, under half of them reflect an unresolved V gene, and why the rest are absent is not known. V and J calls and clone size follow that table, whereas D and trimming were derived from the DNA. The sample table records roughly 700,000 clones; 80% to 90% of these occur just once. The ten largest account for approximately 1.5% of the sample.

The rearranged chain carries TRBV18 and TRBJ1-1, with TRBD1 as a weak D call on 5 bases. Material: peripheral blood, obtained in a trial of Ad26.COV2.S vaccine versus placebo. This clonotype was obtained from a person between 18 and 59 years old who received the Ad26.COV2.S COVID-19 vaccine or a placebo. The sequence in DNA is TGTGCCAGTCTTGGCCATGGGGGGATCGAAGCTTTCTTT. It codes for CASLGHGGIEAFF.